One sample yielded the 11 T cell receptor beta chains listed below, sequenced in a study of blood T cell repertoires in COVID-19. Libraries were prepared by immunoSEQ multiplex PCR; TCRdb keeps only in-frame clonotypes and omits some of them. The repertoire holds 250,000 or so clones, with roughly 84% as singletons. Input material: peripheral blood. The source of these receptors is a woman in her thirties or forties who had recovered from COVID-19.

The chain uses TRBV19 and TRBJ1-2; D gene unclear. CDR3 length: 12 amino acids. V lost 4 bases, J lost 6 bases, and 9 bases lay in between. In germline, CDR1 is LNHDA, CDR2 SQIVND (reference sequence). This CDR3 reads CASSTTPNGYTF. The CDR3 DNA reads TGTGCCAGTAGTACTACGCCCAATGGCTACACCTTC.

The V call is TRBV18, the J call TRBJ1-5, with unresolved D. Per the germline V gene, CDR1 is KGHSH and CDR2 is LQKENI. Trimming cost V 2 bases and J 6 bases, with 11 bases left between them. The CDR3 is 14 amino acids. CDR3 sequence: CASSPIGDGQPQHF. The CDR3 DNA reads TGTGCCAGCTCACCAATAGGAGACGGTCAGCCCCAGCATTTT.

CDR3 nucleotide sequence: TGTGCCACCAGTGACCCGGACAGGGGGCACACTGAAGCTTTCTTT. This gives the protein CATSDPDRGHTEAFF. V gene TRBV24-1 combines with J gene TRBJ1-1; TRBD1 matches 11 bases. This CDR3 region has 15 residues. Germline trimming cut 4 bases from V and 3 bases from J; bases unmatched to any gene: 3. Germline V gene sequence: CDR1 KGHDR, CDR2 SFDVKD.

The rearrangement links TRBV19 to TRBJ1-1; the D gene is possibly TRBD1 (6 bases). Germline V lookup: CDR1 LNHDA, CDR2 SQIVND (reference sequence). V was cut by 7 bases and J by 5 bases, with 17 bases left in between. The CDR3 runs to 14 residues. CDR3 sequence (DNA): TGTGCCAGTATTGGAGGCCACAGGGCGACTGAAGCTTTCTTT. It yields the protein CASIGGHRATEAFF.

The V and J genes are TRBV9 and TRBJ2-7, with D possibly TRBD2 on 5 matching bases. The CDR3 loop spans 15 amino acids. Trimming cost V 7 bases and J 1 base, with 18 bases left between them. Germline V CDR1 and CDR2: SGDLS, YYNGEE. For the CDR3, the DNA is TGTGCCAGCTCCCCATTCGGGGTGTATTCCTACGAGCAGTACTTC. Translation gives CASSPFGVYSYEQYF.

This clone was seen just once. The V call is TRBV7-9, the J call TRBJ2-2; 9 nucleotides line up with TRBD1. The CDR3 contains 15 residues. Germline CDR1 and CDR2: SEHNR and FQNEAQ (reference sequence). Trimming cost V 4 bases and J 4 bases; bases outside gene matches: 4. CDR3 sequence (DNA): TGTGCCAGCAGCTGGGGACAGGGTACCACCGGGGAGCTGTTTTTT. Translating gives CASSWGQGTTGELFF.

The CDR3 reads CASTPVRGGNGYTF. As DNA, the CDR3 is TGCGCCAGCACACCCGTTAGAGGGGGCAATGGCTACACCTTC. The gene calls are TRBV5-1 and TRBJ1-2; TRBD1 matches 7 bases. Germline V gene sequence: CDR1 SGHRS, CDR2 YFSETQ. This CDR3 region has 14 residues. J was trimmed by 6 bases and V by 6 bases; bases with no gene match: 11.

V is TRBV30 and J is TRBJ2-3; no clear D. There are 12 residues in the CDR3. Germline V gene sequence: CDR1 GTSNPN, CDR2 SVGIG (reference sequence). V was trimmed by 2 bases and J by 0 bases, leaving 3 bases between them. This CDR3 is CAWSPSTDTQYF. The CDR3 nucleotides are TGTGCCTGGAGTCCAAGCACAGATACGCAGTATTTT.

The V gene is TRBV27, the J gene TRBJ2-5, with 9 bases identical to TRBD2. Trimming took 3 bases from V and 5 from J; bases not matched to a gene: 10. Germline CDR1 and CDR2: MNHEY and SMNVEV (reference sequence). The CDR3 is 16 residues long. The DNA of the CDR3 is TGTGCCAGCAGTTTTGTTAGCGGGGGTGTTCGGGAGACCCAGTACTTC. This codes for CASSFVSGGVRETQYF.

The gene calls are TRBV12-3 or TRBV12-4 and TRBJ1-1, with D perhaps TRBD1 (6 bases). Between the trimmed V and J ends, which lost 9 bases and 1 base, there was a span of 12 bases. The CDR3 extends over 13 amino acids. The CDR3 region is CASKGQPNTEAFF. DNA of the CDR3: TGTGCCAGTAAGGGACAACCGAACACTGAAGCTTTCTTT.

The chain couples TRBV30 to TRBJ1-1; D remains unclear. Germline CDR1 and CDR2: GTSNPN and SVGIG (reference sequence). CDR3 size: 15 residues. Trimming took 0 bases from V and 4 from J, leaving 15 bases between them. CDR3 sequence (DNA): TGTGCCTGGAGTGTACGGAGTCTCGTATTCACTGAAGCTTTCTTT. It yields the protein CAWSVRSLVFTEAFF.